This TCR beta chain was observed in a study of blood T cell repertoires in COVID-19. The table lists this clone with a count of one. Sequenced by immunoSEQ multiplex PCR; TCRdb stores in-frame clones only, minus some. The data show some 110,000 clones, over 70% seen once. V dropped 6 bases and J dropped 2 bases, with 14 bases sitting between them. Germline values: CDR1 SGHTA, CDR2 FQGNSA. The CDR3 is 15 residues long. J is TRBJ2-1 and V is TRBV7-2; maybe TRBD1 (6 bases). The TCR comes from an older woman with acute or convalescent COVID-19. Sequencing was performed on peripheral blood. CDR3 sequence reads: CASSQRDTAYNEQFF. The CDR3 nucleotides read TGTGCCAGCAGTCAACGGGACACAGCCTACAATGAGCAGTTCTTC. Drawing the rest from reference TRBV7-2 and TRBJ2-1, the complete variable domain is GAGVSQSPSNKVTEKGKDVELRCDPISGHTALYWYRQSLGQGLEFLIYFQGNSAPDKSGLPSDRFSAERTGGSVSTLTIQRTQQEDSAVYLCASSQRDTAYNEQFFGPGTRLTVL.